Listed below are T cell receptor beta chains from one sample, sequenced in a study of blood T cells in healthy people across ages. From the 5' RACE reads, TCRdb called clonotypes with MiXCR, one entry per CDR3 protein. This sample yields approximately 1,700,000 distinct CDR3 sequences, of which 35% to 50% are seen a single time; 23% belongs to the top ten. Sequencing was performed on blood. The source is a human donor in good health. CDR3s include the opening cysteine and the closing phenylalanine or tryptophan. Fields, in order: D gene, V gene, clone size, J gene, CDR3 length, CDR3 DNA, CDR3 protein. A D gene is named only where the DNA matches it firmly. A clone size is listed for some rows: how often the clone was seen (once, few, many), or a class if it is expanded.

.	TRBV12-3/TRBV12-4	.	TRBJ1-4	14	TGTGCCAGCAGGAGGGCCGAAGCTAATGAAAAACTGTTTTTT	CASRRAEANEKLFF
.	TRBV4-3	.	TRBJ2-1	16	TGCGCCAGCAGCCAAGACCCTAGCATGTTCGACAATGAGCAGTTCTTC	CASSQDPSMFDNEQFF
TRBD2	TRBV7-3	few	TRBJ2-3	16	TGTGCCAGCAGCTTAGGGACTAGCGGGTCGGGAGATACGCAGTATTTT	CASSLGTSGSGDTQYF
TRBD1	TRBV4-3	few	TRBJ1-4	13	TGCGCCAGCAGCCAGGTATACAGGGGAGAACTGTTTTTT	CASSQVYRGELFF
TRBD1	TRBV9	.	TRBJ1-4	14	TGTGCCAGCAGCGACGACAGGGGGCCCGAAAAACTGTTTTTT	CASSDDRGPEKLFF
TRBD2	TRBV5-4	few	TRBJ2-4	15	TGTGCCAGCAGCCCACTAGCGGGAAAAGATGGCATTCAGTACTTC	CASSPLAGKDGIQYF
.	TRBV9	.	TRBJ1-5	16	TGTGCCAGCAGCCTCGGGTCGGATGTTAGCAATCAGCCCCAGCATTTT	CASSLGSDVSNQPQHF
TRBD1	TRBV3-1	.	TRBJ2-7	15	TGTGCCAGCAGCCCCAGGACAGGGGTTCGGTACGAGCAGTACTTC	CASSPRTGVRYEQYF
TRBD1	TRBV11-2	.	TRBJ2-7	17	TGTGCCAGCAGCTTAGATACCGGGACAGGGTACACCTACGAGCAGTACTTC	CASSLDTGTGYTYEQYF
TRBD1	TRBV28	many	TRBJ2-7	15	TGTGCCAGCAGTCCACGAGGACAGGGGTCCTACGAGCAGTACTTC	CASSPRGQGSYEQYF
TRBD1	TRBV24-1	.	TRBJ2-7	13	TGTGCCACCAGGGGGACAGGGGGACGCGAGCAGTACTTC	CATRGTGGREQYF
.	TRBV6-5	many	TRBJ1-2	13	TGTGCCAGCAGTTACTCGACAGGAGATGGCTACACCTTC	CASSYSTGDGYTF
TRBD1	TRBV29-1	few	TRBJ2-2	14	TGCAGCGTTGCCCGGACAGGGGTGTCGGGGGAGCTGTTTTTT	CSVARTGVSGELFF
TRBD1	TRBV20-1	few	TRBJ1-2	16	TGCAGTGACAACAAACCGGGACAGGGGAATTTGTATGGCTACACCTTC	CSDNKPGQGNLYGYTF
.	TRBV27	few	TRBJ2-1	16	TGTGCCAGCAGTTTATCGTCCGGTAGCTCCTACAATGAGCAGTTCTTC	CASSLSSGSSYNEQFF
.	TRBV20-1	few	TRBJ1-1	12	TGCAGTGCTGCTACAGGCGGCACTGAAGCTTTCTTT	CSAATGGTEAFF
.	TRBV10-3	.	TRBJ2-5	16	TGTGCCATCAGTGGGAGACAGCTACGAGATGTCAATGAGCAGTACTTC	CAISGRQLRDVNEQYF
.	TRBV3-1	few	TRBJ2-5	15	TGTGCCAGCAGCCCAAGTTTACTGAGGGGAGAGACCCAGTACTTC	CASSPSLLRGETQYF
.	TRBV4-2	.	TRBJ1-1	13	TGTGCCAGCAGCGGGACAACTTACACTGAAGCTTTCTTT	CASSGTTYTEAFF
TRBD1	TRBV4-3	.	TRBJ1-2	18	TGCGCCGGCAGCCGAACACCGGGACAGGGGGCTTTGACTAGGGGCTACACCTTC	CAGSRTPGQGALTRGYTF
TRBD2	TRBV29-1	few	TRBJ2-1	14	TGCAGCGTACCGGAGGGACTAGAGTCCCCTCGTCAGTTCTTC	CSVPEGLESPRQFF
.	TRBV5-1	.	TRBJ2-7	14	TGCGCCAGCAAGGGGCAGGGGACCACCTACGAGCAGTACTTC	CASKGQGTTYEQYF
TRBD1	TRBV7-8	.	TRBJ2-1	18	TGTGCCAGCAGCTTAGAGCCCTTCGGGACAGCGAGAGGTATTGGTTGGTTCTTC	CASSLEPFGTARGIGWFF
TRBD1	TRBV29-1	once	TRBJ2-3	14	TGCAGCGTAGAACAGGGGGAAGGGACAGATACGCAGTATTTT	CSVEQGEGTDTQYF
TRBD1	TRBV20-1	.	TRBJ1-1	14	TGCAGTGCTCAAACAGGGACAGGGGACACTGAAGCTTTCTTT	CSAQTGTGDTEAFF
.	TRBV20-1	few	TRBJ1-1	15	TGCAGTGCTAGTACTGGGTTGTTCCCAAACACTGAAGCTTTCTTT	CSASTGLFPNTEAFF
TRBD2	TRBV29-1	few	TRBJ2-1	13	TGCAGCCTTCGGGGGGGCTTTTACGATGAGCAGTTCTTC	CSLRGGFYDEQFF
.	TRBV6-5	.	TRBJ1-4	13	TGTGCCAGCAGTGTACAGGGTGACGAAAAACGGTTTTTT	CASSVQGDEKRFF
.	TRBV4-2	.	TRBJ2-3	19	TGTGCCTGCAGCCAAGTTTACCCTCAGGGGCCGACGAGCACAGATACGCAGTATTTT	CACSQVYPQGPTSTDTQYF
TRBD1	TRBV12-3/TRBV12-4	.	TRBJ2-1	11	TGTGCCAGCAGCCTCGGACAGGGGAAGTTCTTC	CASSLGQGKFF
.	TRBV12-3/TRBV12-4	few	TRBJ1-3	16	TGTGCCAGCAGTTTATTATGGGGGCTCTCTGGAAACACCATATATTTT	CASSLLWGLSGNTIYF
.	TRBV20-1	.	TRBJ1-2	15	TGCAGTGCCCCATATGGGACCTTAACGCGGGATGGCTACACCTTC	CSAPYGTLTRDGYTF
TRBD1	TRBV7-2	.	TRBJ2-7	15	TGTGCCAGCAGCTCCCGGGACAGCTTCGCCTACGAGCAGTACTTC	CASSSRDSFAYEQYF
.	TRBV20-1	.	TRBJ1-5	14	TGCAGTGCTAGCAGGGGCCCTTACAATCAGCCCCAGCATTTT	CSASRGPYNQPQHF
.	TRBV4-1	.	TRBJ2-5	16	TGCGCCAGCAGCCAAGAACGGACAAACCCCGTAGAGACCCAGTACTTC	CASSQERTNPVETQYF
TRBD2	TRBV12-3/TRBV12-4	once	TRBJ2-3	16	TGTGCCAGCCTCCGGGCTAGCGGGACGAACACAGATACGCAGTATTTT	CASLRASGTNTDTQYF
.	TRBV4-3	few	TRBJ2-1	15	TGCGCCAGCAGCCAAGAGGTCGTAGTTTTGAATGAGCAGTTCTTC	CASSQEVVVLNEQFF
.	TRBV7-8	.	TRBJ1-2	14	TGTGCCAGCAGCATAGACAGGTCCAACTATGGCTACACCTTC	CASSIDRSNYGYTF
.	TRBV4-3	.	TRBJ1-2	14	TGCGCCAGCAGCCCGGACAGAATTTACTATGGCTACACCTTC	CASSPDRIYYGYTF
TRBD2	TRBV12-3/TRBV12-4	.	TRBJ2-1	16	TGTGCCAGCAGTTTTCAGTTAGCGGGGGGTTACAATGAGCAGTTCTTC	CASSFQLAGGYNEQFF
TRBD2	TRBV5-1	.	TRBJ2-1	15	TGCGCCAGCAGCTCCTTAGGGACTAGCGGGGGAGAGCAGTTCTTC	CASSSLGTSGGEQFF
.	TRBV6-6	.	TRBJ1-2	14	TGTGCCAGCAGTGTAGTGGACACTAACTATGGCTACACCTTC	CASSVVDTNYGYTF